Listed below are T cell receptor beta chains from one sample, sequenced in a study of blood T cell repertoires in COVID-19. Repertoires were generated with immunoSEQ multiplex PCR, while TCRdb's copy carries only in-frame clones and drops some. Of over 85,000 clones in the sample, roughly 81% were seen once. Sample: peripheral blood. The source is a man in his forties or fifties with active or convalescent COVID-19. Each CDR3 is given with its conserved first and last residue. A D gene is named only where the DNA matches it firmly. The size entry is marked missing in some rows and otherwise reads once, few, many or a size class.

CDR3nt: TGTGCCAGCAGTTTAAAAGGTCGGAGTAATGAAAAACTGTTTTTT
CDR3aa: CASSLKGRSNEKLFF
d_gene: -
abundance: few
v_gene: TRBV27
j_gene: TRBJ1-4

CDR3nt: TGTGCCAGCAGTTATATCCTTAATCAGCCCCAGCATTTT
CDR3aa: CASSYILNQPQHF
d_gene: -
abundance: -
v_gene: TRBV6-2/TRBV6-3
j_gene: TRBJ1-5

CDR3nt: TGCGCCAGCAGCCAAGATCTAAAGAGGGCTGAGCAGTACTTC
CDR3aa: CASSQDLKRAEQYF
d_gene: -
abundance: -
v_gene: TRBV4-3
j_gene: TRBJ2-7

CDR3nt: TGCGCCAGCAGCCAAGTGGGGGCGCGGGACAGGGGCGATGAAAAACTGTTTTTT
CDR3aa: CASSQVGARDRGDEKLFF
d_gene: TRBD1
abundance: -
v_gene: TRBV4-1
j_gene: TRBJ1-4

CDR3nt: TGCGCCAGCAGGACTAGCGGGGTCACAGATACGCAGTATTTT
CDR3aa: CASRTSGVTDTQYF
d_gene: TRBD2
abundance: -
v_gene: TRBV5-1
j_gene: TRBJ2-3

CDR3nt: TGTGCCAGCTCCCCTATCGGCGGGACTAGCACAGATACGCAGTATTTT
CDR3aa: CASSPIGGTSTDTQYF
d_gene: -
abundance: -
v_gene: TRBV18
j_gene: TRBJ2-3

CDR3nt: TGTGCCAGCAGTTATTGGGAGACCTCTGGAAACACCATATATTTT
CDR3aa: CASSYWETSGNTIYF
d_gene: -
abundance: -
v_gene: TRBV25-1
j_gene: TRBJ1-3

CDR3nt: TGTGCCAGCAGCCAAAACGGCTACGAGCAGTACTTC
CDR3aa: CASSQNGYEQYF
d_gene: -
abundance: -
v_gene: TRBV3-1/TRBV3-2
j_gene: TRBJ2-7

CDR3nt: TGCGCCAGCAGCCCGACAGGGGACTATGGCTACACCTTC
CDR3aa: CASSPTGDYGYTF
d_gene: TRBD1
abundance: -
v_gene: TRBV5-1
j_gene: TRBJ1-2

CDR3nt: TGTGCCAGCAGCAACGACACCCGGGACAGAGGAGAAAAACTGTTTTTT
CDR3aa: CASSNDTRDRGEKLFF
d_gene: -
abundance: -
v_gene: TRBV21-1
j_gene: TRBJ1-4

CDR3nt: TGTGCCAGCAGTGAAGATGAAGCGGGGGGGCCGACGCAGTACTTC
CDR3aa: CASSEDEAGGPTQYF
d_gene: TRBD2
abundance: once
v_gene: TRBV6-1
j_gene: TRBJ2-7

CDR3nt: TGTGCCAGCAGCTCGAAGGACAGGGGTAACTATGGCTACACCTTC
CDR3aa: CASSSKDRGNYGYTF
d_gene: TRBD1
abundance: -
v_gene: TRBV5-4
j_gene: TRBJ1-2

CDR3nt: TGTGCCAGCTCACCAAGGGACAGCGATGGCTACACCTTC
CDR3aa: CASSPRDSDGYTF
d_gene: TRBD1
abundance: -
v_gene: TRBV18
j_gene: TRBJ1-2

CDR3nt: TGCGCCAGCAGCTCCCTTCCGGGACAGCCTAACACTGAAGCTTTCTTT
CDR3aa: CASSSLPGQPNTEAFF
d_gene: TRBD1
abundance: -
v_gene: TRBV5-1
j_gene: TRBJ1-1

CDR3nt: TGTGCCAGCAGTTTGGGACAGGTCTATAATTCACCCCTCCACTTT
CDR3aa: CASSLGQVYNSPLHF
d_gene: TRBD1
abundance: -
v_gene: TRBV6-5
j_gene: TRBJ1-6

CDR3nt: TGTGCCAGCAGCTCCGGGCTGGGGACAGGTCTCCTTGGGGAGCAGTTCTTC
CDR3aa: CASSSGLGTGLLGEQFF
d_gene: TRBD1
abundance: -
v_gene: TRBV5-6
j_gene: TRBJ2-1

CDR3nt: TGTGCCAGCAGCCCCATGGGGGGGGCTTGGTCCTACGAGCAGTACTTC
CDR3aa: CASSPMGGAWSYEQYF
d_gene: -
abundance: -
v_gene: TRBV3-1/TRBV3-2
j_gene: TRBJ2-7

CDR3nt: TGCGCCAGCAGCTTGGCTTCCTCAGGGATTCTCTACGAGCAGTACTTC
CDR3aa: CASSLASSGILYEQYF
d_gene: -
abundance: -
v_gene: TRBV5-1
j_gene: TRBJ2-7

CDR3nt: TGTGCCAGTAGTATCCTCAGGGGGCAGGGAGAAAAACTGTTTTTT
CDR3aa: CASSILRGQGEKLFF
d_gene: TRBD1
abundance: -
v_gene: TRBV19
j_gene: TRBJ1-4

CDR3nt: TGTGCCAGCAGCCCTAGCGGGGGGGCCTCTTACGAGCAGTACTTC
CDR3aa: CASSPSGGASYEQYF
d_gene: TRBD2
abundance: -
v_gene: TRBV11-2
j_gene: TRBJ2-7

CDR3nt: TGCGCCAGCAGCAAACCGGGACAGGGCGACTATGGCTACACCTTC
CDR3aa: CASSKPGQGDYGYTF
d_gene: TRBD1
abundance: -
v_gene: TRBV5-1
j_gene: TRBJ1-2